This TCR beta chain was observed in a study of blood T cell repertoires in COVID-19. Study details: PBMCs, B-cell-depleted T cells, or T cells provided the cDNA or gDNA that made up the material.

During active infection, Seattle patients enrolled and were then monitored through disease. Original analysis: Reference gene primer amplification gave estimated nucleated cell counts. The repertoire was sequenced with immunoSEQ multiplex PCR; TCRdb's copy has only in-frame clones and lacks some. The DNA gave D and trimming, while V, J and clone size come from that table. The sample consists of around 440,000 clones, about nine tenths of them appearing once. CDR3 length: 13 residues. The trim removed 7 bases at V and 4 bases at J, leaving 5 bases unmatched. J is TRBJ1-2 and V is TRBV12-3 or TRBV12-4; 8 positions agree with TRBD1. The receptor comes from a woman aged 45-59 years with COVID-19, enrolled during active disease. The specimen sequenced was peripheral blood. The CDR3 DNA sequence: TGTGCCAGCACCGGACAGGGTCCCTATGGCTACACCTTC. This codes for CASTGQGPYGYTF.